This entry lists 8 T cell receptor beta chains sequenced from one sample in a study of cytomegalovirus exposure and HLA in healthy donors. The study ran its PCR with 60 Vbeta and 13 Jbeta primers. The protocol was immunoSEQ multiplex PCR, while the TCRdb copy is restricted to in-frame clones and leaves out a portion. This sample yields about 150,000 clones, of which 65% to 80% are seen a single time; approximately 1.6% belongs to the top ten. The sample comprised PBMCs. The receptors were sampled from a human donor in good health.

This chain joins TRBV5-6 and TRBJ2-5, with TRBD2 as a possible D gene (6 bases). V lost 4 bases and J 2 bases, leaving 12 bases between the germline ends. CDR1 and CDR2 from the germline V gene are SGHDT and YYEEEE. The CDR3 is 14 amino acids. DNA of the CDR3: TGTGCCAGCAGCCGTGGGCGGGGACAAGAGACCCAGTACTTC. This sequence encodes CASSRGRGQETQYF.

The DNA of the CDR3 is TGTGCCAGCAGCACAGGGGGGGATGAAAAACTGTTTTTT. This gives the protein CASSTGGDEKLFF. The rearrangement links TRBV7-9 to TRBJ1-4, with TRBD1 matching over 8 bases. With 5 bases clipped from V and 6 bases from J, the junction kept 2 bases outside the gene matches. Per germline, CDR1 SEHNR and CDR2 FQNEAQ (reference sequence). CDR3 length: 13 residues.

The V call is TRBV6-6, the J call TRBJ2-7; 9 nucleotides line up with TRBD2. This CDR3 spans 15 amino acids. V lost 6 bases, J lost 4 bases, and 10 bases stayed unmatched. CDR1 MNHNY and CDR2 SVGAGI come from the germline V gene (reference sequence). The CDR3 coding sequence is TGTGCCAGCAGCCGCCTACTAGCGGGCCAATACGAGCAGTACTTC. This codes for CASSRLLAGQYEQYF.

This clone turned up a few times. The chain has TRBV2 and TRBJ2-1; the D gene is possibly TRBD1 (5 bases). CDR1 and CDR2 from the germline V gene are SNHLY and FYNNEI. This CDR3 spans 13 amino acids. The V gene lost 3 bases and the J gene lost 7 bases, with 10 bases spanning the gap. CDR3 bases: TGTGCCAGCAGTGACCCCCCAGGGAATGAGCAGTTCTTC. Translated: CASSDPPGNEQFF. Together with reference TRBV2 and TRBJ2-1, the CDR3 gives the full variable domain: EPEVTQTPSHQVTQMGQEVILRCVPISNHLYFYWYRQILGQKVEFLVSFYNNEISEKSEIFDDQFSVERPDGSNFTLKIRSTKLEDSAMYFCASSDPPGNEQFFGPGTRLTVL.

This clone is a singleton in its sample. The J gene is TRBJ2-2, the V gene TRBV9; 10 bases map to TRBD1. The V segment lost 2 bases and the J segment 7 bases; nucleotides outside the gene matches: 5. The CDR3 length is 15 residues. Germline lookup yields CDR1 SGDLS and CDR2 YYNGEE. The CDR3 DNA is TGTGCCAGCAGCGTTGGACAGGGGGATTTCGGGGAGCTGTTTTTT. This translates into CASSVGQGDFGELFF.

The chain links TRBV9 to TRBJ2-5; weak D call: TRBD2 (6 bases). V was trimmed by 7 bases and J by 2 bases, leaving 15 bases between them. Germline V gene lookup returns CDR1 SGDLS and CDR2 YYNGEE. This CDR3 is 14 amino acids long. The DNA for the CDR3 is TGTGCCAGCGGGCCGGGAGATAGACAAGAGACCCAGTACTTC. The encoded protein is CASGPGDRQETQYF.

This clone was observed a few times. The genes are TRBV27 and TRBJ2-1; D may be TRBD2 (5 bases). CDR1 MNHEY and CDR2 SMNVEV come from the germline V gene (reference sequence). V dropped 6 bases and J dropped 5 bases, with 5 bases sitting between them. The CDR3 sequence is 11 residues long. This CDR3 is CASRRDNEQFF. CDR3 nucleotide sequence: TGTGCCAGCAGGCGGGACAATGAGCAGTTCTTC.

This chain joins TRBV7-3 and TRBJ2-2, with D maybe TRBD2 (5 bases). This CDR3 is 15 amino acids long. Trimming shortened V by 5 bases and J by 2 bases, and 12 bases separated the two germline ends. Germline V gene lookup returns CDR1 SGHTA and CDR2 FQGTGA. CDR3 amino acids: CASSARGSNTGELFF. The CDR3 nucleotides are TGTGCCAGCAGCGCTAGAGGGAGTAACACCGGGGAGCTGTTTTTT.